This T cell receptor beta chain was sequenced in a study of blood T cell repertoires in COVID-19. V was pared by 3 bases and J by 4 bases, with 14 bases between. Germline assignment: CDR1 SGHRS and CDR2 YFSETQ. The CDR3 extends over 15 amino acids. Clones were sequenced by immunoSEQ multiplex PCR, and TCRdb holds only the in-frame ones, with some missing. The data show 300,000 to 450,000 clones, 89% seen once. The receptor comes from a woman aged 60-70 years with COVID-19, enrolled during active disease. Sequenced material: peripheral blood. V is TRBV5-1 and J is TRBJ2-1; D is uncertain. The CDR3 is CASSWQPNGYNEQFF. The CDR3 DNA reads TGCGCCAGCAGCTGGCAACCCAATGGTTACAATGAGCAGTTCTTC.